These 26 T cell receptor beta chains share one sample of origin, sequenced in a study of control samples from healthy donors and cancer patients. The data were produced by immunoSEQ multiplex PCR, yet TCRdb's version contains in-frame clones alone and is incomplete. The data show around 94,000 clones, 85% to 90% seen once. The specimen was blood. Every receptor here comes from a woman in her forties or fifties in good health.

This clone has just a few counts. The chain uses TRBV7-2 and TRBJ2-3; maybe TRBD2 (5 bases). The CDR3 runs 17 residues. Trimming cost V 7 bases and J 3 bases, with 23 bases left between them. Germline CDR1 is SGHTA and CDR2 is FQGNSA. CDR3 protein: CASNNFPGGPTTDTQYF. The CDR3 DNA follows: TGTGCCAGCAACAATTTCCCCGGCGGGCCTACGACAGATACGCAGTATTTT.

This chain links TRBV6-2 or TRBV6-3 with TRBJ2-2; 11 bases align to TRBD2. The V gene's germline CDR1 is MNHEY and CDR2 SVGEGT. The CDR3 runs to 15 residues. With V trimmed by 4 bases and J by 7 bases, 5 bases remained unmatched. The CDR3 spells CASSLAGGPVGELFF. DNA for the CDR3: TGTGCCAGCAGTTTAGCGGGAGGGCCCGTCGGGGAGCTGTTTTTT.

This sequence joins TRBV5-1 and TRBJ2-2; 7 bases map to TRBD1. Germline CDR1 reads SGHRS; CDR2 reads YFSETQ. The CDR3 extends over 16 amino acids. Trimming took 4 bases from V and 4 from J; bases not matched to a gene: 10. CDR3 region: CASSGAGTVGTGELFF. The DNA for the CDR3 is TGCGCCAGCAGCGGCGCCGGGACAGTGGGCACCGGGGAGCTGTTTTTT. Drawing the rest from reference TRBV5-1 and TRBJ2-2, the complete variable domain is KAGVTQTPRYLIKTRGQQVTLSCSPISGHRSVSWYQQTPGQGLQFLFEYFSETQRNKGNFPGRFSGRQFSNSRSEMNVSTLELGDSALYLCASSGAGTVGTGELFFGEGSRLTVL.

The chain uses TRBV19 and TRBJ1-2, with 8 bases fitting TRBD1. The CDR3 runs 14 residues. V gave up 5 bases and J gave up 2 bases; unmatched junction bases: 4. The germline V gene encodes CDR1 LNHDA and CDR2 SQIVND (reference sequence). The CDR3 is CASSFRQGNYGYTF. The CDR3 bases are TGTGCCAGTAGTTTCCGACAGGGGAACTATGGCTACACCTTC.

A word on this clone: The same CDR3 also results from other DNA sequences found in this sample. J is TRBJ2-7 and V is TRBV28, with TRBD2 matching over 8 bases. Germline loops: CDR1 MDHEN, CDR2 SYDVKM. With V trimmed by 7 bases and J by 7 bases, 21 bases remained unmatched. CDR3 size: 17 residues. The CDR3 coding sequence is TGTGCCAGCAATCCTTACTGGAGAGGTGGCGGGGGGAGGGAGCAGTACTTC. It codes for CASNPYWRGGGGREQYF.

A single count supports this clone. The genes are TRBV12-3 or TRBV12-4 and TRBJ1-5; D may be TRBD1 (6 bases). V lost 6 bases to trimming and J lost 5 bases, with 11 bases between them. The length of the CDR3 is 13 residues. The CDR3 coding sequence is TGTGCCAGCAGCCGTGACAGGTATCAGCCCCAGCATTTT. Its protein product is CASSRDRYQPQHF.

The chain carries TRBV2 and TRBJ1-2; D ambiguous. Germline CDR1 SNHLY, CDR2 FYNNEI. The CDR3 extends over 14 amino acids. Trimming pared 6 bases from V and 2 bases from J, leaving 13 bases between. CDR3 sequence reads: CASSSRTANYGYTF. Here the CDR3 DNA reads TGTGCCAGCAGCTCTAGGACGGCCAACTATGGCTACACCTTC.

This sequence joins TRBV19 and TRBJ1-3, with 7 bases lining up with TRBD1. The CDR3 sequence is 16 residues long. V shed 6 bases, J shed 2 bases, and the junction held 10 bases outside the gene matches. Germline CDR1 is LNHDA and CDR2 is SQIVND (reference sequence). The DNA for the CDR3 is TGTGCCAGTAGGCCTGACAGGGAAGGACCTGGAAACACCATATATTTT. Its protein is CASRPDREGPGNTIYF.

The rearrangement joins TRBV27 to TRBJ2-3; 8 positions match TRBD2. The V segment lost 5 bases and the J segment 2 bases; nucleotides outside the gene matches: 3. The germline V gene has CDR1 MNHEY and CDR2 SMNVEV (reference sequence). The CDR3 has 14 residues. For the CDR3, the DNA is TGTGCCAGCAGTCTAGCGGGTCTCACAGATACGCAGTATTTT. Encoded protein: CASSLAGLTDTQYF.

This clone has only one observation. V and J are TRBV11-1 and TRBJ2-2; the match to TRBD2 covers 9 bases. The V gene end was trimmed by 2 bases and the J gene end by 2 bases; junction bases not matched to a gene: 3. The CDR3 is 16 residues long. Per the germline V gene, CDR1 is SGHAT and CDR2 is FQDESV (reference sequence). For the CDR3, the DNA is TGTGCCAGCAGCTTAATGCGGGGGGGAAACACCGGGGAGCTGTTTTTT. Translating it yields CASSLMRGGNTGELFF.

The genes are TRBV28 and TRBJ1-2; 9 nucleotides agree with TRBD1. Germline loops: CDR1 MDHEN, CDR2 SYDVKM. Trimming at V came to 6 bases and at J to 5 bases, leaving 7 bases not matched to a gene. The length of the CDR3 is 14 residues. The CDR3 DNA reads TGTGCCAGCAGGAGGGACAGGGTAGAATATGGCTACACCTTC. Residues: CASRRDRVEYGYTF.

The chain uses TRBV5-6 and TRBJ1-6; a possible D gene is TRBD1 (5 bases). V was pared by 4 bases and J by 2 bases, with 10 bases between. The CDR3 sequence is 15 residues long. Germline V gene lookup returns CDR1 SGHDT and CDR2 YYEEEE. The CDR3 nucleotides are TGTGCCAGCAGCGGAGGGGTTGCCTATAATTCACCCCTCCACTTT. It yields the protein CASSGGVAYNSPLHF.

This chain joins TRBV5-1 and TRBJ2-1; the D is unclear. With 1 base removed from V and 7 bases from J, the gap between germline ends came to 9 bases. The CDR3 is 13 amino acids. Germline CDR1 is SGHRS and CDR2 is YFSETQ. The CDR3 DNA follows: TGCGCCAGCAGCTTGTTACCGTCGAATGAGCAGTTCTTC. Translating gives CASSLLPSNEQFF.

The chain links TRBV2 to TRBJ1-6; TRBD1 might be the D (5 bases). The germline V gene encodes CDR1 SNHLY and CDR2 FYNNEI. The CDR3 loop spans 16 amino acids. Trimming stripped 4 bases from V and 0 bases from J, with 10 bases between. The DNA of the CDR3 is TGTGCCAGCAGTGTACGCGACAGCTCCTATAATTCACCCCTCCACTTT. Translating gives CASSVRDSSYNSPLHF.

The genes are TRBV2 and TRBJ1-2; D perhaps matches TRBD1 (5 bases). The germline V gene has CDR1 SNHLY and CDR2 FYNNEI. The CDR3 is 13 amino acids. Trimming took off 8 bases at V and 8 bases at J, with 18 bases between the two ends. CDR3 region: CASSIAGAGGYTF. The CDR3 DNA reads as TGTGCCAGCTCCATAGCTGGGGCGGGGGGCTACACCTTC.

This chain links TRBV12-3 or TRBV12-4 with TRBJ2-7; TRBD1 matches 8 bases. After removal of 6 bases from V and 7 bases from J, the junction contained 5 bases not matched to a gene. The CDR3 is made up of 12 amino acids. The CDR3 here is CASSRGLYEQYF. The CDR3 region has the DNA TGTGCCAGCAGCAGGGGGCTCTATGAGCAGTACTTC.

The V and J genes are TRBV7-2 and TRBJ1-2, with 7 bases matching TRBD1. The CDR3 runs to 15 residues. Looked up from germline, CDR1 is SGHTA and CDR2 is FQGNSA. Trimming took 5 bases from V and 2 from J; bases not matched to a gene: 8. CDR3 amino acids: CASSEPSQGNYGYTF. In nucleotides, the CDR3 is TGTGCCAGCAGCGAGCCATCACAGGGGAACTATGGCTACACCTTC.

The genes are TRBV27 and TRBJ1-6, with D uncertain. The germline CDR1 and CDR2 sequences are MNHEY and SMNVEV (reference sequence). Trimming took off 5 bases at V and 6 bases at J, with 20 bases between the two ends. The CDR3 is 17 residues long. The CDR3 DNA sequence: TGTGCCAGCAGTGCCCGACGTTTGGGAACATTTAATTCACCCCTCCACTTT. It encodes CASSARRLGTFNSPLHF.

CDR3 sequence (DNA): TGTGCCAGCAGCCGGTATAGGGGACAGGGGTACTACGAGCAGTACTTC. Its protein product is CASSRYRGQGYYEQYF. V usage is TRBV7-9 and J usage is TRBJ2-7; the match to TRBD1 covers 10 bases. The length of the CDR3 is 16 residues. Looked up from germline, CDR1 is SEHNR and CDR2 is FQNEAQ (reference sequence). V dropped 5 bases and J dropped 3; count of bases not matched to a gene: 10.

CDR3 sequence (DNA): TGTGCCAGCAGCCGACAAGGACTAGCGGGAGTCACCTACGAGCAGTACTTC. Translation gives CASSRQGLAGVTYEQYF. J is TRBJ2-7 and V is TRBV3-1 (or the pseudogene TRBV3-2), with 13 bases that match TRBD2. V lost 4 bases, J lost 2 bases, and 8 bases stayed unmatched. The CDR3 runs to 17 residues. The V gene's germline CDR1 is LGHDT and CDR2 YNNKEL (reference sequence).

This clone was detected only once. This chain connects TRBV5-1 to TRBJ1-6; D is unclear. The CDR3 loop spans 17 amino acids. Germline V gene lookup returns CDR1 SGHRS and CDR2 YFSETQ. Trimming cost V 4 bases and J 0 bases, with 14 bases left between them. This CDR3 is CASSPGRVSSYNSPLHF. The DNA of the CDR3 is TGCGCCAGCAGCCCCGGTCGAGTCAGCTCCTATAATTCACCCCTCCACTTT.

The chain recombines TRBV6-6 with TRBJ2-5, with a weak D call TRBD2 (5 bases). The CDR3 runs 15 residues. Germline CDR1 is MNHNY and CDR2 is SVGAGI (reference sequence). With 2 bases removed from V and 5 bases from J, the gap between germline ends came to 15 bases. CDR3 sequence: CASSYGRALGETQYF. Written as DNA, the CDR3 is TGTGCCAGCAGTTACGGGCGGGCCCTAGGCGAGACCCAGTACTTC.

This chain links TRBV5-1 with TRBJ1-2, with 11 bases identical to TRBD1. Germline V gene data show CDR1 as SGHRS and CDR2 as YFSETQ. The trim removed 2 bases at V and 6 bases at J, leaving 3 bases unmatched. The CDR3 loop spans 14 amino acids. The CDR3 DNA follows: TGCGCCAGCAGCTTAGGACAGGGGGCGGATGGCTACACCTTC. Translating it yields CASSLGQGADGYTF.

This rearrangement joins TRBV12-3 or TRBV12-4 to TRBJ1-1; D unclear. V shed 3 bases and J shed 11 bases, with 16 bases lying between them. This CDR3 is 13 amino acids long. CDR3 sequence (DNA): TGTGCCAGCAGTTTGCCTAACACGGGTGGGGCTTTCTTT. Its translation: CASSLPNTGGAFF.

The J gene is TRBJ2-7, the V gene TRBV6-1; D call uncertain. V was cut by 2 bases and J by 9 bases, with 14 bases left in between. Germline CDR1 reads MNHNS; CDR2 reads SASEGT. CDR3 length: 13 residues. CDR3 nucleotides: TGTGCCAGCAGTGAATCTACGGCAGTCGTGCAGTACTTC. It translates to CASSESTAVVQYF.

The chain has TRBV7-8 and TRBJ2-1; D uncertain. The CDR3 consists of 14 residues. Germline CDR1 and CDR2: SGHVS and FQNEAQ. V dropped 5 bases and J dropped 6 bases, with 14 bases sitting between them. CDR3 in amino acids: CASSPVLGGNEQFF. CDR3 coding DNA: TGTGCCAGCAGCCCCGTACTGGGCGGCAATGAGCAGTTCTTC.